The T cell receptor beta chain under discussion was sequenced for a study of response to subunit inactivated influenza vaccine. The CDR3 runs 12 residues. The germline gives CDR1 ENHRY, CDR2 SYGVKD. V lost 6 bases and J lost 3, with 5 bases in between. One entry per CDR3 protein, called by TCRdb with MiXCR from the RT-PCR reads. Here the sample spans about 540,000 distinct CDR3 sequences, roughly 25% being singletons. This same sample was also part of a study on T cells expressing NK-cell markers. That work adds: Libraries used 5'RACE template switching adding universal primer site and UMIs.

This TCR was sampled from a man aged 50 or older who received an inactivated influenza vaccine. This chain links TRBV10-3 with TRBJ2-2; D uncertain. Sequenced here: CD4+ T cells sorted from PBMCs, sampled approximately 13 days after vaccination. CDR3 amino acids: CAIRQDTGELFF. DNA of the CDR3: TGTGCCATCAGACAAGACACCGGGGAGCTGTTTTTT.